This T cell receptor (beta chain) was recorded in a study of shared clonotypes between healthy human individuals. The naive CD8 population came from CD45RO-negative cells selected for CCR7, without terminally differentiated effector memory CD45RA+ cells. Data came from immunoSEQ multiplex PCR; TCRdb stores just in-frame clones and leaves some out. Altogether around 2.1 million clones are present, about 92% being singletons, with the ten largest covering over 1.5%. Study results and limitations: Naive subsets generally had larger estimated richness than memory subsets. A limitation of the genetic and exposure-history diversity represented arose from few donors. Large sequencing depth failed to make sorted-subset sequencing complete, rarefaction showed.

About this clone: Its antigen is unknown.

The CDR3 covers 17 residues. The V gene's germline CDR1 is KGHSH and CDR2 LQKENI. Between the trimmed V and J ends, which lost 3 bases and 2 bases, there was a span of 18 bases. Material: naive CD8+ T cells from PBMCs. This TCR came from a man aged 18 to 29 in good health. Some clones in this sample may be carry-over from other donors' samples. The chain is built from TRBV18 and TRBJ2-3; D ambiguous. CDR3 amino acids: CASSPSGISPPTDTQYF. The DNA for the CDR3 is TGTGCCAGCTCACCCTCGGGCATAAGCCCCCCCACAGATACGCAGTATTTT.